This TCR beta chain came from a study of early T cells in non-severe SARS-CoV-2 infection. Study summary: Investigators sequenced bulk RNA drawn from unsorted whole blood, and chains remained unpaired.

Whole-study results and caveats: There was a bias toward anti-spike CD8 responses in VDJdb matching, which missed private and CD4 specificities.

V lost 0 bases, J lost 2 bases, and 7 bases lay in between. This CDR3 spans 14 amino acids. CDR1 and CDR2 (germline): SGHRS, YFSETQ. Separate cDNA molecules each had unique molecular identifiers attached to them. TCRdb recomputed calls from the 5' RACE reads with MiXCR, one row per CDR3 protein. The sample records 70,000 to 85,000 distinct CDR3 sequences, roughly an eighth being singletons. On this clonotype itself: Its antigen is still unknown.

The receptor was isolated from an adult who was a healthcare worker with PCR-confirmed SARS-CoV-2 infection or an uninfected control (not recorded which). The J gene is TRBJ2-3, the V gene TRBV5-1; D is ambiguous. Sequenced: whole blood. This CDR3 is CASSLEGFTDTQYF. The CDR3 coding sequence is TGCGCCAGCAGCTTGGAGGGATTCACAGATACGCAGTATTTT.